These 12 T cell receptor beta chains came from one sample sequenced in a study of regulatory T cells in long-lasting Graves disease. The time point is: newly diagnosed GD, antithyroid drugs for less than 3 months. The TCR library used RNA extracted from PBMCs. Researchers made TCR beta libraries by using iRepertoire HTBI primers and running Arm-PCR on CDR3 regions. TCRdb independently ran MiXCR on the multiplex PCR reads; one entry per CDR3 protein. Of almost 450,000 distinct CDR3 sequences in the sample, less than 20% were seen once. These data are also associated with another study on T cells in Graves' hyperthyroidism and ophthalmopathy.

Sequenced here: peripheral blood mononuclear cells (PBMCs), sampled at new diagnosis, from a patient treated with antithyroid drugs. The receptors were sampled from a woman younger than 45 with Graves disease.

This clonotype was counted between two and nine times. With a much larger clone just one base away, this may be a read error. V usage is TRBV7-3 and J usage is TRBJ2-3, with 12 bases that match TRBD2. Germline V CDR1 and CDR2: SGHTA, FQGTGA. The ends lost 2 bases at V and 4 bases at J; junction bases unmatched: 1. The CDR3 is 15 amino acids. The CDR3 coding sequence is TGTGCCAGCAGCTTACTAGCGGGAGGGTCAGATACGCAGTATTTT. Its translation: CASSLLAGGSDTQYF.

This clonotype was counted many times. DNA of the CDR3: TGTGCCACCAGTGAGACGAGCGGGAGCTCCTACGAGCAGTACTTC. Residues: CATSETSGSSYEQYF. The chain couples TRBV24-1 to TRBJ2-7, with TRBD2 identical over 8 bases. Trimming took 4 bases from V and 0 from J; bases not matched to a gene: 4. Per the germline V gene, CDR1 is KGHDR and CDR2 is SFDVKD. CDR3 length equals 15 residues.

This clonotype was counted a few times. This chain joins TRBV7-2 and TRBJ2-7, with D unresolved. The CDR3 covers 15 residues. Germline CDR1 is SGHTA and CDR2 is FQGNSA. V was cut by 1 base and J by 0 bases, with 10 bases left in between. The CDR3 loop reads CASSLEVGPSYEQYF. CDR3 bases: TGTGCCAGCAGCTTAGAGGTGGGTCCCTCCTACGAGCAGTACTTC.

On this clonotype itself: It may be a read error: a sequence one base away is much more abundant. The chain couples TRBV12-3 or TRBV12-4 to TRBJ2-5; possible D gene TRBD1, 5 bases. The CDR3 length is 16 residues. The CDR3 DNA follows: TGTGCCAGCAGTATAGCCGTTAAGGGGTTGCGGGAGACCCAGTACTTC. Its protein product is CASSIAVKGLRETQYF.

The table lists this clonotype with a few counts. The J gene is TRBJ2-2, the V gene TRBV11-1; 8 bases are shared with TRBD2. The V segment lost 7 bases and the J segment 7 bases; nucleotides outside the gene matches: 8. This CDR3 contains 14 residues. In germline, CDR1 is SGHAT, CDR2 FQDESV (reference sequence). CDR3 DNA sequence: TGTGCCAGCATGAGCGGGAGAAGTCACGGGGAGCTGTTTTTT. It encodes CASMSGRSHGELFF.

This clonotype was counted at least ten times. The CDR3 is CASSSPGTPGQGQDTQYF. In DNA, the CDR3 is TGTGCCAGCAGTTCCCCGGGAACACCGGGACAGGGACAGGATACGCAGTATTTT. The chain combines TRBV6-5 with TRBJ2-3, with TRBD1 matching 9 bases. Germline trimming cut 4 bases from V and 6 bases from J; bases unmatched to any gene: 17. The CDR3 has 18 amino acids. CDR1 and CDR2 from the germline V gene are MNHEY and SVGAGI.

Notes on this clonotype: A read error may be the cause here, since a much bigger clone is one base away. V usage is TRBV28 and J usage is TRBJ2-5; D unclear. Looked up from germline, CDR1 is MDHEN and CDR2 is SYDVKM. This CDR3 is built from 13 residues. The CDR3 is CASNPGPAEAQYF. The DNA of the CDR3 is TGTGCCAGCAACCCCGGCCCAGCAGAGGCCCAGTACTTC.

The CDR3 loop is CASSERTEKQYF. The CDR3 region has the DNA TGTGCCAGCAGTGAAAGAACAGAGAAGCAGTACTTC. The genes are TRBV6-2 or TRBV6-3 and TRBJ2-7; D call uncertain. V dropped 5 bases and J dropped 8 bases, with 13 bases sitting between them. Germline V gives CDR1 MNHEY, CDR2 SVGEGT. The CDR3 has 12 residues.

The V gene is TRBV5-1, the J gene TRBJ2-7; tentatively, D is TRBD2 (6 bases). With 4 bases removed from V and 6 bases from J, the gap between germline ends came to 14 bases. Germline CDR1 reads SGHRS; CDR2 reads YFSETQ. There are 13 residues in the CDR3. The CDR3 sequence: CASSLTSFIEQYF. In DNA, the CDR3 is TGCGCCAGCAGCCTGACTAGTTTCATCGAGCAGTACTTC.

This clonotype appeared many times. This chain links TRBV24-1 with TRBJ2-1; the match to TRBD2 covers 15 bases. Germline V gene lookup returns CDR1 KGHDR and CDR2 SFDVKD. The CDR3 is made up of 19 amino acids. Germline trimming cut 4 bases from V and 3 bases from J; bases unmatched to any gene: 9. The CDR3 bases are TGTGCCACCAGTGAACCTAGGACTAGCGGGAGGGCGGGCTACAATGAGCAGTTCTTC. Its translation is CATSEPRTSGRAGYNEQFF.

A note on this clonotype: A read error may be the cause here, since a much bigger clone is one base away. The gene calls are TRBV6-1 and TRBJ1-1, with D maybe TRBD1 (5 bases). Trimming cost V 3 bases and J 5 bases, with 16 bases left between them. This CDR3 comprises 15 residues. Per germline, CDR1 MNHNS and CDR2 SASEGT. CDR3 in amino acids: CASSESGGKGTEAFF. DNA of the CDR3: TGTGCCAGCAGTGAGTCGGGGGGTAAAGGGACTGAAGCTTTCTTT.

Many counts were recorded for this clonotype. The chain joins TRBV11-2 to TRBJ2-7, with D possibly matching TRBD2 (5 bases). With 3 bases removed from V and 2 bases from J, the gap between germline ends came to 17 bases. The CDR3 is 16 residues long. CDR1 SGHAT and CDR2 FQNNGV come from the germline V gene. The CDR3 loop is CASSLTLGGVTYEQYF. The CDR3 DNA sequence: TGTGCCAGCAGCTTGACCCTCGGAGGTGTAACCTACGAGCAGTACTTC.